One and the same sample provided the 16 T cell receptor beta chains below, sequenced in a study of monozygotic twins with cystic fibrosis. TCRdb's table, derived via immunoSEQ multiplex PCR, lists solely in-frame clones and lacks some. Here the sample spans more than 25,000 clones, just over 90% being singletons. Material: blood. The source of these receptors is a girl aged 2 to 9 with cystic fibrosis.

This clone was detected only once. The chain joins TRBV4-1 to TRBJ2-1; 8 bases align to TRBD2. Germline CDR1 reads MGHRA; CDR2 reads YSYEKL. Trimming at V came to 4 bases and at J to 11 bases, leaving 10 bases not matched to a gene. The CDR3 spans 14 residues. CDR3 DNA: TGCGCCAGCAGCCCTTCGGGGGGGGTCATCCAGCAGTTCTTC. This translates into CASSPSGGVIQQFF.

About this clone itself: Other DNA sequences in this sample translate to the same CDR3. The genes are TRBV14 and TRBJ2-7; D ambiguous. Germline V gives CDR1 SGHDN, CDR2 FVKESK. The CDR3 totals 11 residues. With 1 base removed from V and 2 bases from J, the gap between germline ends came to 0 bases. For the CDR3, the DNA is TGTGCCAGCAGCCAAGCCTACGAGCAGTACTTC. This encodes CASSQAYEQYF. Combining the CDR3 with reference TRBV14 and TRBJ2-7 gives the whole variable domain EAGVTQFPSHSVIEKGQTVTLRCDPISGHDNLYWYRRVMGKEIKFLLHFVKESKQDESGMPNNRFLAERTGGTYSTLKVQPAELEDSGVYFCASSQAYEQYFGPGTRLTVT.

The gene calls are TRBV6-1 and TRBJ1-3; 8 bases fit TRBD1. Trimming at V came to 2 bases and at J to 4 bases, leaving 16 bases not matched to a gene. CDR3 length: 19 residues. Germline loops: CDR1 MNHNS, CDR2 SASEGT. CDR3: CASSERFGTGTLSGNTIYF. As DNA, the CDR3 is TGTGCCAGCAGTGAAAGGTTTGGGACAGGTACACTCTCCGGAAACACCATATATTTT.

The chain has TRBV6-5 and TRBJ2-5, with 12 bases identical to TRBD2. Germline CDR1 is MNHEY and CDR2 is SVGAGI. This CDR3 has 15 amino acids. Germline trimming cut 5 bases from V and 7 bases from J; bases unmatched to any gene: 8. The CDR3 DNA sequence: TGTGCCAGCAGTAGGCGGACTAGCGGGGAGGGGACCCAGTACTTC. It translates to CASSRRTSGEGTQYF.

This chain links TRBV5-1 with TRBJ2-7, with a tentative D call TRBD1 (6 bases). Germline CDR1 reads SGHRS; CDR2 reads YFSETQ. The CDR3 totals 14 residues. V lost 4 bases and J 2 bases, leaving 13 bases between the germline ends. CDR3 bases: TGCGCCAGCAGCCCGCAGGGGACCCCCTACGAGCAGTACTTC. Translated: CASSPQGTPYEQYF.

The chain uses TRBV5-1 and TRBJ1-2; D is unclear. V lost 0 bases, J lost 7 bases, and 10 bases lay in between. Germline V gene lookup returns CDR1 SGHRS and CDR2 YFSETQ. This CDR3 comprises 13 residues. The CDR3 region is CASSLDGRVGYTF. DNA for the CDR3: TGCGCCAGCAGCTTGGATGGGAGGGTTGGCTACACCTTC. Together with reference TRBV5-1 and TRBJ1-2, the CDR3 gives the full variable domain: KAGVTQTPRYLIKTRGQQVTLSCSPISGHRSVSWYQQTPGQGLQFLFEYFSETQRNKGNFPGRFSGRQFSNSRSEMNVSTLELGDSALYLCASSLDGRVGYTFGSGTRLTVV.

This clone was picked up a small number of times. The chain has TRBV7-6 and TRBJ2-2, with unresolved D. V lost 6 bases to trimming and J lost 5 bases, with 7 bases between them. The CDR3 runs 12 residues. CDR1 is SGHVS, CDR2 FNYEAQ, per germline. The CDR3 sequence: CASSSRTGELFF. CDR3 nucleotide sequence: TGTGCCAGCAGTAGTAGGACCGGGGAGCTGTTTTTT.

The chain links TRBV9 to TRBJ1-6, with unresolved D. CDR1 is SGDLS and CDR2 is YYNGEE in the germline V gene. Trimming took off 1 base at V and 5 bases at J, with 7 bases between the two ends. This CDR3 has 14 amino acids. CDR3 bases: TGTGCCAGCAGCGTAAGGCCAGATAATTCACCCCTCCACTTT. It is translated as CASSVRPDNSPLHF.

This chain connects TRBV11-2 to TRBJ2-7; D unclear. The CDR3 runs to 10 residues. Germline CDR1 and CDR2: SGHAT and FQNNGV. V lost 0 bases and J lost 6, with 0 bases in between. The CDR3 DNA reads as TGTGCCAGCAGCTTAGACGAGCAGTACTTC. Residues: CASSLDEQYF.

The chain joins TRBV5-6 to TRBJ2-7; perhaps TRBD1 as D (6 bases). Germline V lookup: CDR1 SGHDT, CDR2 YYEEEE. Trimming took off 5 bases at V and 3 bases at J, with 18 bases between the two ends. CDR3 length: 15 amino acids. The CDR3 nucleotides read TGTGCCAGCAGTGGGGGCAGGGGAACTAACTACGAGCAGTACTTC. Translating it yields CASSGGRGTNYEQYF.

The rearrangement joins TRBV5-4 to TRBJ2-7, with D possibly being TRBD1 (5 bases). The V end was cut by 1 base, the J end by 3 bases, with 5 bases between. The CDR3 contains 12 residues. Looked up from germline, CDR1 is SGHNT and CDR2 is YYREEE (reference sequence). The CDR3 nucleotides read TGTGCCAGCAGCTTGACAGGCTACGAGCAGTACTTC. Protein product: CASSLTGYEQYF.

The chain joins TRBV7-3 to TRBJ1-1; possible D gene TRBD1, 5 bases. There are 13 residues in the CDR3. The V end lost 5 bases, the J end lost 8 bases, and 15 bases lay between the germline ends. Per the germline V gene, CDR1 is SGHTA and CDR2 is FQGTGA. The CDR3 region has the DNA TGTGCCAGCAGCGCCTTGGGGGTGTCGGAAGCTTTCTTT. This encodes CASSALGVSEAFF.

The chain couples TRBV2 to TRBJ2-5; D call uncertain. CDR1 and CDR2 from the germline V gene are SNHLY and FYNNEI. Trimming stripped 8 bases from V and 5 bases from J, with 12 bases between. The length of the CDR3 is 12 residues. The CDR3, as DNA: TGTGCCAGCCTAGACTGGAGCGAGACCCAGTACTTC. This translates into CASLDWSETQYF.

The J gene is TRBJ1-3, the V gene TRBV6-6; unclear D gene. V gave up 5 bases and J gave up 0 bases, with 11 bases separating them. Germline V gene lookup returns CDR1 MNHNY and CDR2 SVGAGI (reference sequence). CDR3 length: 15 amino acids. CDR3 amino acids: CASSRPQSSGNTIYF. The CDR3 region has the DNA TGTGCCAGCAGTCGACCACAGAGCTCTGGAAACACCATATATTTT.

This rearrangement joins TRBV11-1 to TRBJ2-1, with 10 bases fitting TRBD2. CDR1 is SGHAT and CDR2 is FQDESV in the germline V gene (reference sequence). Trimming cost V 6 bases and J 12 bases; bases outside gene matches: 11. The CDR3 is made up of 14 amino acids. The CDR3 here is CASSFSGGPFGQFF. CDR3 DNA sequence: TGTGCCAGCAGTTTTAGCGGGGGGCCGTTCGGGCAGTTCTTC.

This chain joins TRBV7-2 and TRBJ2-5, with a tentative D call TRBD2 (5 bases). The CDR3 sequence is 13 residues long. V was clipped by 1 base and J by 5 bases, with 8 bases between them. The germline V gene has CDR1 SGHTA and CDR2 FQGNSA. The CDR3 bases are TGTGCCAGCAGCTTAGGATCGGGGGAGACCCAGTACTTC. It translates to CASSLGSGETQYF.